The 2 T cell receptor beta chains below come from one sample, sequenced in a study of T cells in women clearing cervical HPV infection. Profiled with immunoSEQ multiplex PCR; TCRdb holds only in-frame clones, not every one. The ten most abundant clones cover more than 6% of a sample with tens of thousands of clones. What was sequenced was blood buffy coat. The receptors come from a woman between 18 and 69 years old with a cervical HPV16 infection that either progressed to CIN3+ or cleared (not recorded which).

The CDR3 loop is CASGISTGFQETQYF. The covered CDR3 bases are TGTGCTAGTGGTATTTCAACAGGATTCCAAGAGACC. The V call is TRBV12-5, the J call TRBJ2-5; weak D call: TRBD1 (5 bases). The CDR3 is cut off 3 residues early in the read; its end comes from the germline J gene. CDR1 is LGHNT and CDR2 is FRNRAP in the germline V gene. This CDR3 region has 15 residues. Trimming left V 5 bases short and J 1 base short, with 14 bases between.

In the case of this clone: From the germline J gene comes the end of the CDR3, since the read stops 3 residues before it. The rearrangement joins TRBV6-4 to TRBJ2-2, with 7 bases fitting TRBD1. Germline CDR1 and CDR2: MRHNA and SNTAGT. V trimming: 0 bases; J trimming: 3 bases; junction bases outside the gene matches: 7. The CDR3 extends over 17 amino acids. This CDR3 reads CASSDSEQGHHTGELFF. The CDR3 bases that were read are TGTGCCAGCAGTGACTCAGAACAGGGGCATCACACCGGGGAG.